These T cell receptor beta chains were read from a single sample in a study of shared clonotypes between healthy human individuals. Clones were sequenced by immunoSEQ multiplex PCR, and TCRdb holds only the in-frame ones, with some missing. Of about 2.4 million clones listed, roughly 93% are singletons. The specimen sequenced was naive CD4+ T cells from PBMCs. The source of these receptors is a man younger than 35 in good health. Some clones in this sample may be carry-over from other donors' samples. CDR3s include the opening cysteine and the closing phenylalanine or tryptophan. A D gene is named only where the DNA matches it firmly. Not all rows give a size; the values are once, few, many and, for expanded clones, a class.

V gene: TRBV2
CDR3 length: 13
J gene: TRBJ1-5
D gene: TRBD1
clone size: once
CDR3 DNA: TGTGCCAGCAGAAGGACAGGGGATCAGCCCCAGCATTTT
CDR3 protein: CASRRTGDQPQHF

V gene: TRBV7-9
CDR3 length: 15
J gene: TRBJ2-7
D gene: .
clone size: .
CDR3 DNA: TGTGCCAGCAGCAATCGACAGCAGTTTACCTACGAGCAGTACTTC
CDR3 protein: CASSNRQQFTYEQYF

V gene: TRBV4-3
CDR3 length: 16
J gene: TRBJ2-1
D gene: .
clone size: .
CDR3 DNA: TGCGCCAGCAGCCAACAGCATCGTTCGCTTCGCAATGAGCAGTTCTTC
CDR3 protein: CASSQQHRSLRNEQFF

V gene: TRBV5-1
CDR3 length: 17
J gene: TRBJ2-1
D gene: .
clone size: .
CDR3 DNA: TGCGCCAGCAGCTTCAGGGGACCCTTGTCCGGAGACAATGAGCAGTTCTTC
CDR3 protein: CASSFRGPLSGDNEQFF

V gene: TRBV13
CDR3 length: 13
J gene: TRBJ2-7
D gene: .
clone size: .
CDR3 DNA: TGTGCCAGCAGGGGTCCCAGGGAACCCGAGCAGTACTTC
CDR3 protein: CASRGPREPEQYF

V gene: TRBV14
CDR3 length: 15
J gene: TRBJ1-1
D gene: .
clone size: .
CDR3 DNA: TGTGCCAGCAGCCACAGGGACCGGATGAACACTGAAGCTTTCTTT
CDR3 protein: CASSHRDRMNTEAFF

V gene: TRBV25-1
CDR3 length: 14
J gene: TRBJ1-2
D gene: .
clone size: once
CDR3 DNA: TGTGCCAGCAGTATGGCAGGCTCTAACTATGGCTACACCTTC
CDR3 protein: CASSMAGSNYGYTF

V gene: TRBV18
CDR3 length: 14
J gene: TRBJ2-7
D gene: .
clone size: .
CDR3 DNA: TGTGCCAGCTCCACCGGGCCGGGCTCCTACGAGCAGTACTTC
CDR3 protein: CASSTGPGSYEQYF

V gene: TRBV7-9
CDR3 length: 17
J gene: TRBJ1-5
D gene: .
clone size: .
CDR3 DNA: TGTGCCAGCAGCCCGTGGGGGGGGGCGGATTGTAATCAGCCCCAGCATTTT
CDR3 protein: CASSPWGGADCNQPQHF

V gene: TRBV19
CDR3 length: 16
J gene: TRBJ1-3
D gene: .
clone size: once
CDR3 DNA: TGTGCCAGTAGCCCGTGGACCGCTTCCTCTGGAAACACCATATATTTT
CDR3 protein: CASSPWTASSGNTIYF

V gene: TRBV7-6
CDR3 length: 13
J gene: TRBJ2-2
D gene: .
clone size: .
CDR3 DNA: TGTGCCAGCAGGCCAGGGGTGGCCGGGGAGCTGTTTTTT
CDR3 protein: CASRPGVAGELFF

V gene: TRBV25-1
CDR3 length: 15
J gene: TRBJ2-1
D gene: TRBD1
clone size: .
CDR3 DNA: TGTGCCAGCAGTGAACCAGGGACAGGGGGCAATGAGCAGTTCTTC
CDR3 protein: CASSEPGTGGNEQFF

V gene: TRBV30
CDR3 length: 12
J gene: TRBJ2-7
D gene: TRBD1
clone size: .
CDR3 DNA: TGTGCCACGCGGACAGGGTCTTACGAGCAGTACTTC
CDR3 protein: CATRTGSYEQYF

V gene: TRBV20-1
CDR3 length: 11
J gene: TRBJ2-5
D gene: .
clone size: .
CDR3 DNA: TGCAGTGACAGGTACCAAGAGACCCAGTACTTC
CDR3 protein: CSDRYQETQYF

V gene: TRBV5-1
CDR3 length: 18
J gene: TRBJ2-6
D gene: TRBD2
clone size: .
CDR3 DNA: TGCGCCAGCAGCTCGGGACTAGCGGGAGGTGGTGGGGCCAACGTCCTGACTTTC
CDR3 protein: CASSSGLAGGGGANVLTF

V gene: TRBV10-2
CDR3 length: 14
J gene: TRBJ2-7
D gene: TRBD2
clone size: .
CDR3 DNA: TGCGCCAGCAGGGGGGACGGGGGGTTCTACGAGCAGTACTTC
CDR3 protein: CASRGDGGFYEQYF

V gene: TRBV9
CDR3 length: 13
J gene: TRBJ2-4
D gene: .
clone size: .
CDR3 DNA: TGTGCCAGCAGCCTACACGGGGGAGCTGATCAGTACTTC
CDR3 protein: CASSLHGGADQYF